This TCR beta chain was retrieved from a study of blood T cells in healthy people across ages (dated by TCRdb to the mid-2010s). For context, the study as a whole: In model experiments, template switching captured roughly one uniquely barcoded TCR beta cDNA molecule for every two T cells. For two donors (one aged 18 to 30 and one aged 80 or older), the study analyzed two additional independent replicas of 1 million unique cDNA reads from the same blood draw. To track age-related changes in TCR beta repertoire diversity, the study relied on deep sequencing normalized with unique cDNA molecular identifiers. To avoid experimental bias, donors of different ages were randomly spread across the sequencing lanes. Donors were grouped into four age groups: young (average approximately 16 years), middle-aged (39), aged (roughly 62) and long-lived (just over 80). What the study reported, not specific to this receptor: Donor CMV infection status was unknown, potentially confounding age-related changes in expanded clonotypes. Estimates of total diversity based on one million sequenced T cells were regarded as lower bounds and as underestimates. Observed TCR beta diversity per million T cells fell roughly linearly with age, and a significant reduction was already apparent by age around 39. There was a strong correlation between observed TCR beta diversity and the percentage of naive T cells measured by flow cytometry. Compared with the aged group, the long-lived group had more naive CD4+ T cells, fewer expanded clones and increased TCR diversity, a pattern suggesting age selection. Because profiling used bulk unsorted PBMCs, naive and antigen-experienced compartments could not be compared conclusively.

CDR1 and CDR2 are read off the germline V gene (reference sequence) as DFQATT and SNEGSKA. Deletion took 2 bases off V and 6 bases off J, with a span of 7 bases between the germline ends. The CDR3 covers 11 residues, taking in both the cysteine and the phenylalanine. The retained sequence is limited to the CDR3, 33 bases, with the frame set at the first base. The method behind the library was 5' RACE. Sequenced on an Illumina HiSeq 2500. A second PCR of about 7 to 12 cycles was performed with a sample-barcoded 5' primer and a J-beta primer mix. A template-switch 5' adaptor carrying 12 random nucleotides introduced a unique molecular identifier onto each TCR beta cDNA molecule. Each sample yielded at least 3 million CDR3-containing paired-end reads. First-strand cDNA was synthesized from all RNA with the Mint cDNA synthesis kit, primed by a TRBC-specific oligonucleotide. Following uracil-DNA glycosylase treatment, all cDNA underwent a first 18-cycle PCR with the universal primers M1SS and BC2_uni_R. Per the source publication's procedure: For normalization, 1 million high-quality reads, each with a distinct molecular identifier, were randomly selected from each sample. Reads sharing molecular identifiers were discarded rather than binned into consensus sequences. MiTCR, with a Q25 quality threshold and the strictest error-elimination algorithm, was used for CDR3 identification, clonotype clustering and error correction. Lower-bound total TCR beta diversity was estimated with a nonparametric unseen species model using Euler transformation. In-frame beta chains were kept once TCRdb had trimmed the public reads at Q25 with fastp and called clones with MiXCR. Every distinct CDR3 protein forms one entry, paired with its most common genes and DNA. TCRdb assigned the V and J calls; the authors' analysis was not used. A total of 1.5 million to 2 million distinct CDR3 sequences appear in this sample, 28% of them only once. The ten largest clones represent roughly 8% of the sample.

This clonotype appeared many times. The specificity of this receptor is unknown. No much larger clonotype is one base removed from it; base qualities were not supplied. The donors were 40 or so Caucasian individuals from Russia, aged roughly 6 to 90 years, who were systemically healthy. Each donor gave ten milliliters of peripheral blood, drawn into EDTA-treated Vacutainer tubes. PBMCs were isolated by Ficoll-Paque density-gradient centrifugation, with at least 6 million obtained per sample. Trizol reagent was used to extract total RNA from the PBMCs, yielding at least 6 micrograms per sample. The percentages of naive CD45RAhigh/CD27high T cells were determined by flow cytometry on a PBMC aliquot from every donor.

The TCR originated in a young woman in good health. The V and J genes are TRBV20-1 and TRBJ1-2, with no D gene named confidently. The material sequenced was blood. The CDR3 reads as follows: CSARTGNGYTF. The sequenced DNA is TGCAGTGCTAGAACCGGGAATGGCTACACCTTC.